This TCR beta chain was identified during a study of shared clonotypes between healthy human individuals. From germline, CDR1 is MNHEY and CDR2 SVGAGI. The CDR3 length is 15 residues. Trimming shortened V by 2 bases and J by 1 base, and 11 bases separated the two germline ends. Method: immunoSEQ multiplex PCR; TCRdb's copy keeps in-frame clones and lacks some. The repertoire consists of over 2 million clones, with approximately 94% occurring once and the leading ten covering 1% to 1.3%. The naive CD8 fraction comprised CD45RO-negative cells positively selected for CCR7 and excluded terminally differentiated effector memory CD45RA+ cells.

The origin of this receptor is a young man in good health. Sequencing was performed on naive CD8+ T cells sorted from blood. The chain has TRBV6-5 and TRBJ1-2; no clear D. The CDR3 is CASSYGTDNNYGYTF. CDR3 coding DNA: TGTGCCAGCAGTTACGGAACGGATAATAACTATGGCTACACCTTC.